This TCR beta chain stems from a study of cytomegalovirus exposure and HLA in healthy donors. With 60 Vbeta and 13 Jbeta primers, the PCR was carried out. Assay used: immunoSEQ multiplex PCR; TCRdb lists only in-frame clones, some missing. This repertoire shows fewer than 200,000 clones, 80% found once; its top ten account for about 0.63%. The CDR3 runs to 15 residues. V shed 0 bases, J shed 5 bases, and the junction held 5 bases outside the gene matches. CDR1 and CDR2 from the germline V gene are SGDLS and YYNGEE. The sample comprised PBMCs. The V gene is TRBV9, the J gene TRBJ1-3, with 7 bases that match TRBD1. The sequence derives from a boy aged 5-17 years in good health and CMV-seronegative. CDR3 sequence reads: CASSVATTGRNTIYF. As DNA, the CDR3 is TGTGCCAGCAGCGTAGCTACGACAGGGAGAAACACCATATATTTT.